Sequencing of this TCR beta chain was carried out in a study of tumor-infiltrating lymphocytes in primary liver carcinoma. In the study overall: Lesions, classed as T1-T3 N0M0, spanned roughly 4 to 10 cm across.

Remarks on this clonotype: A much larger clone sits a single nucleotide away, making a read error possible.

Investigators took RNA and DNA out together from approximately 22-30 mg of unsorted bulk tissue. Surgical resection treated primary liver carcinoma in the patients. The study enrolled treatment-naive patients with chronic HBV infection. From around 530 ng of total RNA, TCR beta-specific cDNA was reverse-transcribed using a constant-region primer. Nested multiplex PCR, run for three rounds with slightly modified ARM-PCR, yielded TCR beta libraries. Two initial PCR rounds of ten to eleven cycles each paired TRBV1-TRBV30 forward primers with a C-beta reverse primer. TCRdb redid the calling of the multiplex PCR reads with MiXCR, one entry per CDR3 protein. The table records approximately 40,000 distinct CDR3 sequences, approximately 73% of them present only once. The V gene's germline CDR1 is SEHNR and CDR2 FQNEAQ (reference sequence). CDR3 length equals 14 residues.

This clonotype originated in a man aged 40-49 years with primary liver carcinoma and hepatitis B virus infection. Sequenced input: liver tumor tissue from sampling region 2. Subset meaning: tumor region T2, inferior pole. This sequence joins TRBV7-9 and TRBJ1-5; D is undetermined. The DNA end favors TRBJ2-3, so the J call may be wrong. In DNA, the CDR3 is TGTGCCAGCAGCTTATGGAACCCGAGTCAGCCCCAGTATTTT. As protein: CASSLWNPSQPQYF.